The subject of this entry is one T cell receptor (beta chain). No antigen is known for it. It was with 60 Vbeta and 13 Jbeta primers that the PCR ran. This table comes from immunoSEQ multiplex PCR, and its TCRdb copy is limited to in-frame clones, with some not included. The table records about 140,000 clones, about 83% of them present only once. This record belongs to a study of cytomegalovirus exposure and HLA in healthy donors. Regarding the study as a whole: Fewer than 200 TCR beta chains were listed as cytomegalovirus-associated. The classifier was said to identify cytomegalovirus status with high specificity and sensitivity.

Among the donors, all were healthy bone marrow donors. V shed 3 bases and J shed 7 bases, with 16 bases lying between them. The CDR3 runs 14 residues. Germline V gene lookup returns CDR1 SGDLS and CDR2 YYNGEE. This chain uses TRBV9 with TRBJ1-1; TRBD1 might be the D (6 bases). Sequencing was performed on PBMCs. The clonotype originates from a woman in her thirties in good health and CMV-seronegative. The CDR3 loop is CASSGGSGEGEAFF. The CDR3 region has the DNA TGTGCCAGCAGCGGGGGATCAGGGGAGGGTGAAGCTTTCTTT.